This T cell receptor (beta chain) was documented in a study of CD8 T cells in Susac syndrome. At the level of the study: The sequenced Susac syndrome patients comprised six with active disease and roughly 8 in remission.

About 0.5 to 1 ug RNA was reverse transcribed with random hexamers. TCRdb passed the immunoSEQ multiplex PCR reads through MiXCR, listing each CDR3 protein once. Altogether 80,000 to 95,000 distinct CDR3 sequences are present, 94% being singletons, with the ten largest covering roughly 1%. The CDR3 loop spans 12 amino acids. CDR1 is SNHLY, CDR2 FYNNEI, per germline. V lost 4 bases, J lost 4 bases, and 5 bases lay in between. The clonotype comes from a human donor with Susac syndrome. The sequenced sample was CD8+ T cells from PBMCs. The chain is built from TRBV2 and TRBJ1-5; D call uncertain. The CDR3: CASSVLNQPQHF. DNA for the CDR3: TGTGCCAGCAGTGTTTTAAATCAGCCCCAGCATTTT.